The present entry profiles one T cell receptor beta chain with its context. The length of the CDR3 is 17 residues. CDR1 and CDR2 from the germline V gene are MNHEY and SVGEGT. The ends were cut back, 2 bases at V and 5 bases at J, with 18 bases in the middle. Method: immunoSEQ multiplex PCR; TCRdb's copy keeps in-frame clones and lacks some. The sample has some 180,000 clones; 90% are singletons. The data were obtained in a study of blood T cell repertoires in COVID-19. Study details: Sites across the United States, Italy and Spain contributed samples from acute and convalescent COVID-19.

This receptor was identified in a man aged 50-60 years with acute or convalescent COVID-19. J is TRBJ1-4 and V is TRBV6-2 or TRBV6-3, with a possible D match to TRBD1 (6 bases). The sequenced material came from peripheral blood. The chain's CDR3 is CASSYTLYDRSNEKLFF. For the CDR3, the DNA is TGTGCCAGCAGTTACACCCTCTACGACAGGTCCAATGAAAAACTGTTTTTT.